The 12 T cell receptor beta chains below come from one sample, sequenced in a study of CD8 T cells in ankylosing spondylitis (dated by TCRdb to 2017 to 2019). Findings and caveats that apply to the study as a whole: A TCR beta motif of 8 or 9 highly homologous amino acid variants appeared characteristic of blood from ankylosing spondylitis patients.

No cognate antigen is known for these TCRs. The library came from 5' RACE. The data were produced on an Illumina HiSeq 2500. The raw public reads went through TCRdb reprocessing: fastp at Q25, MiXCR clone calling, in-frame beta chains kept. Each CDR3 protein appears once, grouped with its most common genes and DNA. This sample gives about 450,000 distinct CDR3 sequences in total; roughly 27% of them show up just once. The ten largest clones capture 0.89% of the sample. Sequenced input: blood, either unsorted or a sorted T cell fraction (not recorded which). These receptors came from a male donor with ankylosing spondylitis.

The J gene is TRBJ2-3, the V gene TRBV4-1; 11 nucleotides line up with TRBD1. The germline V gene encodes CDR1 MGHRA and CDR2 YSYEKL. The V gene end was trimmed by 3 bases and the J gene end by 3 bases; junction bases not matched to a gene: 2. This CDR3 spans 15 amino acids. The CDR3 sequence is CASSQGQGETDTQYF. The CDR3 DNA reads as TGCGCCAGCAGCCAGGGACAGGGGGAAACAGATACGCAGTATTTT.

This chain joins TRBV5-1 and TRBJ2-7; D is ambiguous. The V and J ends lost 4 bases and 1 base respectively, with 15 bases between them. This CDR3 spans 15 amino acids. Germline CDR1 SGHRS, CDR2 YFSETQ. The CDR3 spells CASSLGVGPSYEQYV. The DNA of the CDR3 is TGCGCCAGCAGCCTGGGCGTTGGACCGTCCTACGAGCAGTACGTC.

In this sample, this clonotype turned up a few times. The chain uses TRBV20-1 and TRBJ1-6; D is perhaps TRBD1 (5 bases). This CDR3 comprises 17 residues. The germline V gene has CDR1 DFQATT and CDR2 SNEGSKA (reference sequence). Trimming took 2 bases from V and 4 from J, leaving 18 bases between them. CDR3: CSARPGTPDFYNSPLHF. CDR3 in DNA: TGCAGTGCTAGACCAGGGACCCCAGATTTTTATAATTCACCCCTCCACTTT.

The rearrangement joins TRBV12-3 or TRBV12-4 to TRBJ1-5; D unclear. The CDR3 consists of 12 residues. Between the trimmed V and J ends, which lost 3 bases and 4 bases, there was a span of 4 bases. CDR3 coding DNA: TGTGCCAGCAGTTTCCAGAATCAGCCCCAGCATTTT. Translating it yields CASSFQNQPQHF.

This clonotype was found once. This sequence joins TRBV7-2 and TRBJ2-7; TRBD2 matches 9 bases. This CDR3 has 15 amino acids. CDR1 and CDR2 (germline): SGHTA, FQGNSA. The V segment lost 5 bases and the J segment 2 bases; nucleotides outside the gene matches: 7. This chain's CDR3 is CASSPLTSGAYEQYF. Here the CDR3 DNA reads TGTGCCAGCAGCCCCTTGACTAGCGGAGCCTACGAGCAGTACTTC.

The CDR3 region has the DNA TGCAGCGTTGCGGGACTAGCGGGAGATCGAAACACCGGGGAGCTGTTTTTT. As protein: CSVAGLAGDRNTGELFF. The chain joins TRBV29-1 to TRBJ2-2; 14 bases map to TRBD2. The CDR3 is made up of 17 amino acids. Germline CDR1 SQVTM, CDR2 ANQGSEA. With 4 bases clipped from V and 2 bases from J, the junction kept 6 bases outside the gene matches.

The rearrangement uses TRBV24-1 and TRBJ2-1; D is uncertain. The CDR3 totals 14 residues. The V gene lost 4 bases and the J gene lost 12 bases, with 18 bases spanning the gap. The germline V gene has CDR1 KGHDR and CDR2 SFDVKD. The CDR3 DNA reads TGTGCCACCAGTGAGGGTTTTGCGGCCTCTTGGCAGTTCTTC. Protein product: CATSEGFAASWQFF.

This clonotype was detected a few times. The genes are TRBV5-1 and TRBJ2-1; D is tentatively TRBD1 or TRBD2 (5 bases each). Germline assignment: CDR1 SGHRS and CDR2 YFSETQ. The CDR3 totals 16 residues. V gave up 2 bases and J gave up 2 bases, with 14 bases separating them. The CDR3 region has the DNA TGCGCCAGCAGCTTTGTATGGGGGAACCCCTACAATGAGCAGTTCTTC. This codes for CASSFVWGNPYNEQFF.

Here the CDR3 reads CASSSPTGGFQPQHF. In DNA, the CDR3 is TGTGCCAGCAGCTCTCCGACAGGGGGCTTTCAGCCCCAGCATTTT. The rearrangement links TRBV7-2 to TRBJ1-5, with 10 bases matching TRBD1. This CDR3 has 15 residues. Germline V gene sequence: CDR1 SGHTA, CDR2 FQGNSA. The junction had 6 bases not matched to a gene; V was cut back by 4 bases and J by 6 bases.

This rearrangement joins TRBV5-1 to TRBJ1-2; 8 bases are shared with TRBD1. The germline V gene encodes CDR1 SGHRS and CDR2 YFSETQ. CDR3 length equals 16 residues. Germline trimming cut 2 bases from V and 5 bases from J; bases unmatched to any gene: 11. The CDR3 spells CASSFKDVTGDYGYTF. The CDR3, as DNA: TGCGCCAGCAGCTTTAAGGATGTGACAGGGGATTATGGCTACACCTTC.

The chain joins TRBV5-6 to TRBJ2-2; the D gene is possibly TRBD2 (6 bases). V was clipped by 1 base and J by 3 bases, with 13 bases between them. The CDR3 totals 16 residues. Germline V gene data show CDR1 as SGHDT and CDR2 as YYEEEE. The CDR3 nucleotides read TGTGCCAGCAGCTTGACCCGGGAGTCGTACACCGGGGAGCTGTTTTTT. Translated: CASSLTRESYTGELFF.

The genes are TRBV20-1 and TRBJ2-7, with TRBD2 matching over 11 bases. V gave up 6 bases and J gave up 4 bases; unmatched junction bases: 5. CDR1 is DFQATT, CDR2 SNEGSKA, per germline (reference sequence). This CDR3 has 13 amino acids. This chain's CDR3 is CSASTSGSYEQYF. CDR3 in DNA: TGCAGTGCGTCTACTAGCGGGAGTTACGAGCAGTACTTC.